These 32 T cell receptor beta chains came from one sample sequenced in a study of T cells in Graves' hyperthyroidism and ophthalmopathy. RNA transcripts served as the template for amplifying TCR beta CDR3 regions. First-round RT-PCR with HTBI primers amplified the TCR CDR3 region. TCRdb independently ran MiXCR on the multiplex PCR reads; one entry per CDR3 protein. Of about 840,000 distinct CDR3 sequences in the sample, 38% were seen once. The material sequenced was blood. These receptor sequences come from a man aged 18 to 35 with Graves' hyperthyroidism.

About this clonotype: A read error is possible here, since a much larger clone lies one base away. The chain uses TRBV10-3 and TRBJ2-2, with a weak D call TRBD2 (5 bases). This CDR3 is 16 amino acids long. Germline V CDR1 and CDR2: ENHRY, SYGVKD. CDR3 sequence: CAISGGPNEATGELVF. The CDR3 DNA is TGTGCCATCAGTGGGGGTCCCAACGAAGCAACCGGGGAGCTGGTTTTT.

This chain uses TRBV4-1 with TRBJ2-7, with TRBD1 identical over 8 bases. Germline V CDR1 and CDR2: MGHRA, YSYEKL. The CDR3 covers 14 residues. V lost 1 base and J lost 6; bases outside the gene matches: 5. DNA of the CDR3: TGCGCCAGCAGCCAAGGACAGGGGATCATCGAGCAGTACTTC. Translating gives CASSQGQGIIEQYF.

This clonotype was picked up many times. The chain carries TRBV10-3 and TRBJ1-3, with D uncertain. The germline V and J ends were trimmed by 0 bases and 0 bases, with 12 bases remaining between them. Per the germline V gene, CDR1 is ENHRY and CDR2 is SYGVKD. The CDR3 runs to 17 residues. CDR3 sequence reads: CAISESLGSSSGNTIYF. DNA of the CDR3: TGTGCCATCAGTGAGTCCTTGGGGTCGAGCTCTGGAAACACCATATATTTT.

This clonotype was counted a few times. V is TRBV7-9 and J is TRBJ1-1; 8 nucleotides align to TRBD1. Germline trimming cut 0 bases from V and 7 bases from J; bases unmatched to any gene: 1. Germline lookup yields CDR1 SEHNR and CDR2 FQNEAQ (reference sequence). This CDR3 spans 13 amino acids. The CDR3 coding sequence is TGTGCCAGCAGCTTAGCTACAGGGGGTGAAGCTTTCTTT. This gives the protein CASSLATGGEAFF.

V gene TRBV6-6 combines with J gene TRBJ1-1; D call uncertain. This CDR3 has 13 residues. The germline V gene has CDR1 MNHNY and CDR2 SVGAGI (reference sequence). Trimming stripped 7 bases from V and 0 bases from J, with 9 bases between. The CDR3 spells CASKGELNTEAFF. Written as DNA, the CDR3 is TGTGCCAGCAAGGGCGAATTGAACACTGAAGCTTTCTTT.

V is TRBV6-4 and J is TRBJ2-6, with D possibly being TRBD1 (5 bases). Trimming removed 2 bases from V and 2 bases from J, with 10 bases in between. The CDR3 length is 16 residues. CDR1 and CDR2 from the germline V gene are MRHNA and SNTAGT. CDR3 in amino acids: CASSDHGATGANVLTF. DNA for the CDR3: TGTGCCAGCAGTGACCATGGGGCAACTGGGGCCAACGTCCTGACTTTC.

This clonotype was counted at least ten times. The chain is built from TRBV24-1 and TRBJ2-2; TRBD1 matches at 8 bases. The ends lost 1 base at V and 5 bases at J; junction bases unmatched: 5. Germline V gives CDR1 KGHDR, CDR2 SFDVKD. This CDR3 contains 16 residues. CDR3 DNA: TGTGCCACCAGTGATTTCGGGACAGGCGGTACCGGGGAGCTGTTTTTT. It codes for CATSDFGTGGTGELFF.

The chain has TRBV29-1 and TRBJ1-1; D remains unclear. This CDR3 spans 13 amino acids. Germline CDR1 is SQVTM and CDR2 is ANQGSEA. CDR3 amino acids: CTSDGRMNTEAFF. The CDR3, as DNA: TGCACCTCCGACGGGAGAATGAACACTGAAGCTTTCTTT.

This clonotype was recorded at least ten times. The chain recombines TRBV7-9 with TRBJ1-2; D is ambiguous. V gave up 4 bases and J gave up 7 bases, with 28 bases separating them. The germline CDR1 and CDR2 sequences are SEHNR and FQNEAQ (reference sequence). This CDR3 is 18 amino acids long. The CDR3 region has the DNA TGTGCCAGCAGCTGGGCTGGACTCTTTCTCCTCTTTCCGTTTGGCTACACCTTC. Translating gives CASSWAGLFLLFPFGYTF.

This clonotype has just a few counts. V and J are TRBV7-9 and TRBJ2-7; TRBD2 might be the D (5 bases). Germline V gene data show CDR1 as SEHNR and CDR2 as FQNEAQ (reference sequence). The CDR3 has 14 residues. Trimming cost V 6 bases and J 5 bases, with 17 bases left between them. The CDR3 is CASSYGEGFDEQYF. Written as DNA, the CDR3 is TGTGCCAGCAGTTACGGGGAAGGGTTCGACGAGCAGTACTTC.

In the case of this clonotype: The junction departs from germline at one end; a sequencing error may be responsible. The V and J genes are TRBV2 and TRBJ2-5, with D perhaps TRBD1 or TRBD2 (5 bases each). The CDR3 covers 14 residues. Germline V lookup: CDR1 SNHLY, CDR2 FYNNEI. CDR3 DNA sequence: TGTGCCAGCAGTGGAGGGACGGGCCAAGGGGAGTTAAACTTC. Translated, it gives CASSGGTGQGELNF.

This clonotype was recorded a few times. V usage is TRBV5-4 and J usage is TRBJ2-5; 11 nucleotides match TRBD2. V lost 4 bases to trimming and J lost 5 bases; unmatched junction nucleotides: 10. The CDR3 consists of 16 residues. The germline CDR1 and CDR2 sequences are SGHNT and YYREEE (reference sequence). The CDR3 coding sequence is TGTGCCAGCAGCGCGTTGGGACTAGCGGACCGGGAGACCCAGTACTTC. Protein: CASSALGLADRETQYF.

The CDR3 nucleotides read TGTGCCAGCAGCCAAAGCAGGGGTGAAGGGGGCTACACCTTC. This gives the protein CASSQSRGEGGYTF. V usage is TRBV14 and J usage is TRBJ1-2; maybe TRBD1 (6 bases). Germline lookup yields CDR1 SGHDN and CDR2 FVKESK. Trimming shortened V by 2 bases and J by 8 bases, and 15 bases separated the two germline ends. This CDR3 region has 14 residues. The full variable domain, rest sourced from reference TRBV14 and TRBJ1-2, is EAGVTQFPSHSVIEKGQTVTLRCDPISGHDNLYWYRRVMGKEIKFLLHFVKESKQDESGMPNNRFLAERTGGTYSTLKVQPAELEDSGVYFCASSQSRGEGGYTFGSGTRLTVV.

This clonotype was recorded a few times. V is TRBV2 and J is TRBJ1-1, with D unresolved. Germline loops: CDR1 SNHLY, CDR2 FYNNEI. V was clipped by 0 bases and J by 5 bases, with 13 bases between them. There are 15 residues in the CDR3. The CDR3 spells CASSEAQALRTEAFF. CDR3 nucleotides: TGTGCCAGCAGTGAAGCGCAAGCCCTGAGGACTGAAGCTTTCTTT.

About this clonotype itself: A much larger clone is a single base away; this may be a read error. The gene calls are TRBV19 and TRBJ2-2; tentatively, D is TRBD1 (6 bases). Germline lookup yields CDR1 LNHDA and CDR2 SQIVND (reference sequence). This CDR3 spans 15 amino acids. For the CDR3, the DNA is TGTGCCGGTAGTATTGGCACAGGGTACACCGGGGAGCTGTTTTTT. This encodes CAGSIGTGYTGELFF.

The chain joins TRBV5-8 to TRBJ2-7; 8 nucleotides match TRBD1. Unmatched junction bases numbered 6, after V lost 3 bases and J lost 4 bases. Germline CDR1 reads SGHTS; CDR2 reads YDEGEE. CDR3 size: 14 residues. The CDR3, as DNA: TGTGCCAGCAGCTACCGACAGGGGCGGTACGAGCAGTACTTC. This gives the protein CASSYRQGRYEQYF.

For this clonotype: At one end the junction does not follow the germline gene, possibly because of a read error. V gene TRBV7-9 combines with J gene TRBJ2-5, with 8 bases lining up with TRBD1. This CDR3 region has 15 residues. Looked up from germline, CDR1 is SEHNR and CDR2 is FQNEAQ (reference sequence). The DNA of the CDR3 is TGCGCCAGCAGCCAAGTTACAGGGGGTCGAGAGACCCAGTACTTC. Its protein product is CASSQVTGGRETQYF.

This clonotype was observed many times. This chain links TRBV9 with TRBJ1-1, with unresolved D. Germline V gene lookup returns CDR1 SGDLS and CDR2 YYNGEE. CDR3 size: 14 residues. With 0 bases removed from V and 4 bases from J, the gap between germline ends came to 10 bases. The CDR3 loop reads CASSVAHGGTEAFF. CDR3 nucleotides: TGTGCCAGCAGCGTAGCCCATGGTGGCACTGAAGCTTTCTTT.

This clonotype was counted a single time. This CDR3 is CAISGKQGPNTIYF. As DNA, the CDR3 is TGTGCCATCAGTGGAAAACAGGGCCCGAACACCATATATTTT. The genes are TRBV10-3 and TRBJ1-3; maybe TRBD1 (6 bases). V lost 4 bases and J 7 bases, leaving 14 bases between the germline ends. The CDR3 sequence is 14 residues long. Germline V lookup: CDR1 ENHRY, CDR2 SYGVKD.

A remark on this clonotype: One junction end does not reproduce the germline sequence, and a read error may be involved. The chain carries TRBV10-3 and TRBJ2-7; 11 nucleotides line up with TRBD1. Germline CDR1 and CDR2: ENHRY and SYGVKD. There are 17 residues in the CDR3. CDR3 residues: CAVSEPGTGGSSYEQYF. The CDR3 region has the DNA TGTGCCGTCAGTGAGCCCGGGACAGGGGGAAGTTCCTACGAGCAGTACTTC.

This clonotype was counted many times. The chain joins TRBV14 to TRBJ2-7; D unclear. CDR1 is SGHDN and CDR2 is FVKESK in the germline V gene. Trimming cost V 3 bases and J 0 bases, with 3 bases left between them. This CDR3 comprises 12 residues. The CDR3 sequence: CASSQVSYEQYF. CDR3 nucleotide sequence: TGTGCCAGCAGCCAGGTCTCCTACGAGCAGTACTTC.

This clonotype was seen repeatedly, ten times or more. The chain employs TRBV6-9 and TRBJ1-5; D is unresolved. This CDR3 comprises 9 residues. Germline CDR1 reads MNHGY; CDR2 reads SVAAGI. The V and J ends lost 8 bases and 6 bases respectively, with 2 bases between them. CDR3 sequence: CASVQPQHF. The CDR3 DNA reads as TGTGCCAGCGTTCAGCCCCAGCATTTT.

Comments on this clonotype: Because the CDR3 is missing its conserved closing phenylalanine or tryptophan, this is likely a read error. The chain is built from TRBV6-5 and TRBJ1-1; D is undetermined. The ends were cut back, 5 bases at V and 6 bases at J, with 10 bases in the middle. Germline V gene data show CDR1 as MNHEY and CDR2 as SVGAGI. The CDR3 sequence is 12 residues long. The CDR3 here is CASSRWGSEAFI. DNA for the CDR3: TGTGCCAGCAGTCGATGGGGTTCTGAAGCTTTCATT.

The V call is TRBV19, the J call TRBJ1-1, with D uncertain. The CDR3 has 15 residues. The germline V and J ends were trimmed by 9 bases and 3 bases, with 20 bases remaining between them. Per germline, CDR1 LNHDA and CDR2 SQIVND (reference sequence). For the CDR3, the DNA is TGTGCCAGCAGTTCTGGAGGCTGGGTGGACACTGAAGCTTTCTTT. Translation gives CASSSGGWVDTEAFF.

The chain joins TRBV12-3 or TRBV12-4 to TRBJ2-5, with 7 bases aligning to TRBD2. After removal of 3 bases from V and 5 bases from J, the junction contained 9 bases not matched to a gene. The CDR3 covers 15 residues. The CDR3 DNA reads TGTGCCAGCAGTTTCCGACTAGCCCGGTGGGAGACCCAGTACTTC. This translates into CASSFRLARWETQYF.

Of note for this clonotype: Germline is not matched at one junction end, which may reflect a read error. The gene calls are TRBV7-3 and TRBJ1-5, with D uncertain. The CDR3 loop spans 17 amino acids. Germline V gene sequence: CDR1 SGHTA, CDR2 FQGTGA. CDR3 sequence (DNA): TGCGCCAGCAGCCAACTCCCCCCCCTGGTCGCCAATCAGCCCCAGCATTTT. This sequence encodes CASSQLPPLVANQPQHF.

DNA of the CDR3: TGTGCCAGCAGCTTAACGTTACCCAGGGCCTCTGGGGCCAACGTCCTGACTTTC. It translates to CASSLTLPRASGANVLTF. This chain uses TRBV7-3 with TRBJ2-6, with TRBD1 as a possible D gene (5 bases). Germline V CDR1 and CDR2: SGHTA, FQGTGA. The V and J ends lost 0 bases and 0 bases respectively, with 12 bases between them. CDR3 length: 18 amino acids.

This clonotype was counted between two and nine times. The rearrangement uses TRBV19 and TRBJ1-5; 10 bases line up with TRBD1. Germline V gene sequence: CDR1 LNHDA, CDR2 SQIVND (reference sequence). There are 17 residues in the CDR3. The trim removed 5 bases at V and 2 bases at J, leaving 9 bases unmatched. The CDR3: CASSSPGQGYGNQPQHF. CDR3 DNA sequence: TGTGCCAGTAGTTCACCGGGACAGGGGTACGGCAATCAGCCCCAGCATTTT.

Many counts were recorded for this clonotype. The rearrangement uses TRBV7-8 and TRBJ2-5, with 11 nucleotides matching TRBD2. CDR1 and CDR2 (germline): SGHVS, FQNEAQ. CDR3 length: 15 amino acids. V shed 1 base and J 4 bases; nucleotides not matched to a gene: 2. The DNA for the CDR3 is TGTGCCAGCAGCTTAGTCCTAGCGGGAGGAGAGACCCAGTACTTC. It encodes CASSLVLAGGETQYF.

The CDR3 DNA reads as TGTGCCGCAGGGCAGGACACCGGGGAGAGTTCCCAGCATTTT. Its protein is CAAGQDTGESSQHF. This sequence joins TRBV2 and TRBJ1-5, with D possibly TRBD1 on 5 matching bases. V dropped 11 bases and J dropped 11 bases, with 25 bases sitting between them. Germline-derived CDR1 and CDR2 are SNHLY and FYNNEI. The CDR3 has 14 residues.

Many counts were recorded for this clonotype. This rearrangement joins TRBV12-3 or TRBV12-4 to TRBJ1-2, with D unclear. This CDR3 contains 13 residues. Trimming took 1 base from V and 5 from J, leaving 8 bases between them. CDR3 DNA sequence: TGTGCCAGCAGTTTAGGGGATAGATATGGCTACACCTTC. It codes for CASSLGDRYGYTF.

The chain is built from TRBV20-1 and TRBJ1-5; D gene unclear. The V and J ends lost 4 bases and 4 bases respectively, with 14 bases between them. The CDR3 is 14 amino acids. Germline CDR1 reads DFQATT; CDR2 reads SNEGSKA (reference sequence). CDR3 sequence reads: CSATKRRDNQPQHF. The CDR3 region has the DNA TGCAGTGCTACAAAAAGACGGGATAATCAGCCCCAGCATTTT.